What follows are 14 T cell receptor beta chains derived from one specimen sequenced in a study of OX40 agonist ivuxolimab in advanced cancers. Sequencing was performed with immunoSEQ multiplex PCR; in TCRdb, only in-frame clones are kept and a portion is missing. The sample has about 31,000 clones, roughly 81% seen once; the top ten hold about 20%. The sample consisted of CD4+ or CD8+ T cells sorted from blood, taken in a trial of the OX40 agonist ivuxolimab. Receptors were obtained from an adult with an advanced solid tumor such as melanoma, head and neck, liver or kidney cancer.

The CDR3 sequence: CASSFGANVLTF. CDR3 nucleotide sequence: TGTGCCAGCAGCTTTGGAGCCAACGTCCTGACTTTC. This chain links TRBV5-6 with TRBJ2-6; D uncertain. Germline CDR1 SGHDT, CDR2 YYEEEE. Trimming removed 2 bases at V and 7 bases at J, with 4 bases between. The CDR3 sequence is 12 residues long. Variable domain in full (rest from reference TRBV5-6 and TRBJ2-6): DAGVTQSPTHLIKTRGQQVTLRCSPKSGHDTVSWYQQALGQGPQFIFQYYEEEERQRGNFPDRFSGHQFPNYSSELNVNALLLGDSALYLCASSFGANVLTFGAGSRLTVL.

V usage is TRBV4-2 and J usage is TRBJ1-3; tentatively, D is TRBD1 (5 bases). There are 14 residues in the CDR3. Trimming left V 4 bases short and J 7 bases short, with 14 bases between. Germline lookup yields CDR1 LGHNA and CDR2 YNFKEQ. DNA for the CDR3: TGTGCCAGCAGCCTCACAGGTTCCCAGAACACCATATATTTT. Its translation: CASSLTGSQNTIYF.

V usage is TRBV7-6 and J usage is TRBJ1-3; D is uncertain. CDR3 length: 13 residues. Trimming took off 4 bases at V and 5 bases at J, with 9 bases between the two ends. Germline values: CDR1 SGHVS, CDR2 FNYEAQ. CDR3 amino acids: CASSSDTRNTIYF. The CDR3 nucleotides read TGTGCCAGCAGCTCAGACACGAGAAACACCATATATTTT.

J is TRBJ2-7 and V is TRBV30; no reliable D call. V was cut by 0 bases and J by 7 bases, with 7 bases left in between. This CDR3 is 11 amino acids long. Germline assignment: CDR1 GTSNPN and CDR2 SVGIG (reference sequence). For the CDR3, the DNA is TGTGCCTGGAGTGTACTTCGGGAGCAGTACTTC. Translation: CAWSVLREQYF.

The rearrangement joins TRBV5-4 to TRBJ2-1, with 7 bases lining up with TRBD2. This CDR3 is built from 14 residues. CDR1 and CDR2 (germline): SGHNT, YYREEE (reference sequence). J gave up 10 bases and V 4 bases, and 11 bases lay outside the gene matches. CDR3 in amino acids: CASSLVGGEGEQFF. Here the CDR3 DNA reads TGTGCCAGCAGCCTGGTCGGAGGGGAGGGCGAGCAGTTCTTC. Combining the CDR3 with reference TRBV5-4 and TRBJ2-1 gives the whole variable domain ETGVTQSPTHLIKTRGQQVTLRCSSQSGHNTVSWYQQALGQGPQFIFQYYREEENGRGNFPPRFSGLQFPNYSSELNVNALELDDSALYLCASSLVGGEGEQFFGPGTRLTVL.

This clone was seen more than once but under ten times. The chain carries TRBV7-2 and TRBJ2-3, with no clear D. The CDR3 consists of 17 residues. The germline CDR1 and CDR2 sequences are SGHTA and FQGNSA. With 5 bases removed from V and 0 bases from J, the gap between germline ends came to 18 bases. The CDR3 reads CASSLGPAGLSTDTQYF. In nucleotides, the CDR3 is TGTGCCAGCAGCCTGGGCCCCGCAGGTCTTAGCACAGATACGCAGTATTTT.

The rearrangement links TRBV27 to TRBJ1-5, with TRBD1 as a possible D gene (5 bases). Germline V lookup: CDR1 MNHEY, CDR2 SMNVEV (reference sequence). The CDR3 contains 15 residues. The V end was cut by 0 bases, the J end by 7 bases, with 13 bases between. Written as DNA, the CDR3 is TGTGCCAGCAGTTTATCGCTTGGAGGGGCACAGCCCCAGCATTTT. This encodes CASSLSLGGAQPQHF.

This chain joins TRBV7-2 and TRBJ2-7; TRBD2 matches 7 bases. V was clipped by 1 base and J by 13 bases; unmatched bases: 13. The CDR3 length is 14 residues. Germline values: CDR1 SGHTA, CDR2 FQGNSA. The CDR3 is CASSLDASGRLLYF. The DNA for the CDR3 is TGTGCCAGCAGCTTAGATGCTAGCGGCCGCTTACTATACTTC.

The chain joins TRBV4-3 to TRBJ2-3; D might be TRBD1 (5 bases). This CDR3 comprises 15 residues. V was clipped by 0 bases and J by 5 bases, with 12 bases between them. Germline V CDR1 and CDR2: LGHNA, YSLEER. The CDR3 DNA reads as TGCGCCAGCAGCCAAGACAGGGTAGGAAGAGATACGCAGTATTTT. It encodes CASSQDRVGRDTQYF.

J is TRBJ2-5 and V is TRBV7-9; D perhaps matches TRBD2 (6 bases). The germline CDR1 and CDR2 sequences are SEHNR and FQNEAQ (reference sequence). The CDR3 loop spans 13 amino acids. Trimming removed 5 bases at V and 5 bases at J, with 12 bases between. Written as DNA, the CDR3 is TGTGCCAGCAGCCTCCGACTAGAGGAGACCCAGTACTTC. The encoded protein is CASSLRLEETQYF.

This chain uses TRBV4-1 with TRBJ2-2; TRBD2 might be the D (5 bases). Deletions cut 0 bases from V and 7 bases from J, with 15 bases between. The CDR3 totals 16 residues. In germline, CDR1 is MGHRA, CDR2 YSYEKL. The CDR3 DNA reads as TGCGCCAGCAGCCAAGATCGGGGAAGGGCTGACGGGGAGCTGTTTTTT. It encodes CASSQDRGRADGELFF.

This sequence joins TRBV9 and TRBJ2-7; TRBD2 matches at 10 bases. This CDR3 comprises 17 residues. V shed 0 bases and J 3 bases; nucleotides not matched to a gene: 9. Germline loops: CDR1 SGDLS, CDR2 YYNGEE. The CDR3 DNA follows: TGTGCCAGCAGCGTAGGGCCAGCGGGGGGGCTCGGCTACGAGCAGTACTTC. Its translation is CASSVGPAGGLGYEQYF.

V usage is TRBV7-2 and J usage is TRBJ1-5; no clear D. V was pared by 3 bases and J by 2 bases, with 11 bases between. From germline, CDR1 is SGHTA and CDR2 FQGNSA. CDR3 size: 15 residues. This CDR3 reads CASSLSENGNQPQHF. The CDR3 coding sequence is TGTGCCAGCAGCTTGTCAGAAAATGGCAATCAGCCCCAGCATTTT.

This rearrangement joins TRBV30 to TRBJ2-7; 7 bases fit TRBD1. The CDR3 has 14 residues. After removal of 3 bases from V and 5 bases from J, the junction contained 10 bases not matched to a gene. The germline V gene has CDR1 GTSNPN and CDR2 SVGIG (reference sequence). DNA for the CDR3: TGTGCCTGGAGGGTAGAGGGGGCGTTCCACGAGCAGTACTTC. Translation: CAWRVEGAFHEQYF.